This paragraph covers one T cell receptor beta chain sequence. Antigen specificity is unknown. The length of the CDR3 is 14 residues. V trimming: 2 bases; J trimming: 4 bases; junction bases outside the gene matches: 1. The germline V gene encodes CDR1 SGHTA and CDR2 FQGTGA. The data were obtained in a study of Tregs in tolerant kidney transplant recipients. TCRdb's table, derived via immunoSEQ multiplex PCR, lists solely in-frame clones and lacks some. The sample holds some 15,000 clones, around 53% seen once. CFSE-labeled recipient PBMCs were cultured approximately 6 days with irradiated graft donor PBMCs, then FACS-sorted.

The V gene is TRBV7-3, the J gene TRBJ2-1, with 8 bases matching TRBD2. The input for sequencing was CD4+ T cells from blood cultured with allogeneic cells, taken before the transplant. The TCR originated in a human patient who received a combined kidney and bone marrow transplant. Here the CDR3 DNA reads TGTGCCAGCAGCTTAGCGGGAGGTTACAATGAGCAGTTCTTC. As protein: CASSLAGGYNEQFF.